The 2 T cell receptor beta chains in this list originate from one sample, sequenced in a study of PD-1 blockade in mismatch repair-deficient tumors. Measured with immunoSEQ multiplex PCR; TCRdb has only the in-frame clones, and not every one. The table includes 60,000 to 70,000 clones, approximately 89% detected once. Sequencing was performed on peripheral blood, taken 52 weeks after starting pembrolizumab. The origin of the receptors is an adult with mismatch repair-deficient cancer.

The chain uses TRBV29-1 and TRBJ2-7, with unresolved D. V was clipped by 0 bases and J by 6 bases, with 12 bases between them. Germline-derived CDR1 and CDR2 are SQVTM and ANQGSEA. The CDR3 sequence is 13 residues long. Here the CDR3 DNA reads TGCAGCGTTGAAGATCATTGGGGTTCCGAGCAGTACTTC. Translated, it gives CSVEDHWGSEQYF.

The V gene is TRBV5-1, the J gene TRBJ2-2; 8 positions match TRBD2. Germline CDR1 and CDR2: SGHRS and YFSETQ. This CDR3 region has 16 residues. The trim removed 4 bases at V and 4 bases at J, leaving 9 bases unmatched. CDR3 region: CASSPPGTSLTGELFF. The CDR3 DNA reads as TGCGCCAGCAGCCCCCCTGGGACTAGTCTCACCGGGGAGCTGTTTTTT.